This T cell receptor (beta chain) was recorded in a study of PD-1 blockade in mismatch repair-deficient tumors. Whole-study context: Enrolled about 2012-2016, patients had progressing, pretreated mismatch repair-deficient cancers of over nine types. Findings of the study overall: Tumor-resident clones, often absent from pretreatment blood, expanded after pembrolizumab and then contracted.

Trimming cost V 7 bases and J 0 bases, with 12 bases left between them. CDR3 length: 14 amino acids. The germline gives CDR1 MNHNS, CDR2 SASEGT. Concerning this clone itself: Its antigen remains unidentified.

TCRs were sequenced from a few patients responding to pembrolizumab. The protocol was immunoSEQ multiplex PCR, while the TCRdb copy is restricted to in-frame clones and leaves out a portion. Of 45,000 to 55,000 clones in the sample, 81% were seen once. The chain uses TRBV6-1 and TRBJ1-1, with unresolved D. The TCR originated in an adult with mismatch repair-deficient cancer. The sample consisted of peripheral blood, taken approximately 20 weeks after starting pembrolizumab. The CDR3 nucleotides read TGTGCCAGCACCCGCTCGGTTCTGAACACTGAAGCTTTCTTT. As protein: CASTRSVLNTEAFF.